This T cell receptor (beta chain) was found in a study of tumor-infiltrating lymphocytes in primary liver carcinoma. CDR1 KGHSH and CDR2 LQKENI come from the germline V gene. V was clipped by 3 bases and J by 3 bases, with 12 bases between them. This CDR3 is 15 amino acids long. Unsorted bulk tissue, about 17-34 mg of it, served as the source for co-extraction of RNA and DNA. With a constant-region primer, TCR beta cDNA was made from 450 to 500 ng of total RNA. Three nested multiplex PCR rounds of slightly modified ARM-PCR generated TCR beta libraries. The opening two PCR rounds, approximately 10 cycles each, paired TRBV1-TRBV30 forward primers with a C-beta reverse primer. TCRdb used MiXCR to reprocess the multiplex PCR reads, holding one entry per CDR3 protein. The sample consists of fewer than 30,000 distinct CDR3 sequences, about three quarters of them appearing once. With regard to this clonotype: Since a much larger clone is just one base distant, this may be a read error.

The receptor comes from a man in his forties or fifties with primary liver carcinoma and hepatitis B virus infection. The chain joins TRBV18 to TRBJ2-1; possible D gene TRBD2, 6 bases. The sample consisted of liver tumor tissue from sampling region 3. Subset in this sample: tumor region T3, left-lateral pole. The CDR3 coding sequence is TGTGCCAGCTCACCGGGTCTAGCGAACTACAATGAGCAGTTCTTC. Translating gives CASSPGLANYNEQFF.